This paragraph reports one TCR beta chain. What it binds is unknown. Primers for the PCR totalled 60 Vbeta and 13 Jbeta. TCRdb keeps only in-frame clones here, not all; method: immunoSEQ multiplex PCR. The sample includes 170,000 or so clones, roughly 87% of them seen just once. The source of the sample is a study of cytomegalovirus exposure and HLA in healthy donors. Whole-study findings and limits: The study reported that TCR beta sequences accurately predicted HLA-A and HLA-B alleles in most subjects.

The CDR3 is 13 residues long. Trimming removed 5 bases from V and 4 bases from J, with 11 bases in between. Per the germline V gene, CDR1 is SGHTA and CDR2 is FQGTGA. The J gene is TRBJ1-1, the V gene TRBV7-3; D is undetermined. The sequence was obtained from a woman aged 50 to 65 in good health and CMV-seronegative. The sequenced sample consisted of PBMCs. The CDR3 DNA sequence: TGTGCCAGCAGCGCCCAGGCGGGCACTGAAGCTTTCTTT. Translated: CASSAQAGTEAFF.